These 22 T cell receptor beta chains came from one sample sequenced in a study of blood T cell repertoires in COVID-19. TCRdb's copy holds only in-frame clones and misses some; the assay was immunoSEQ multiplex PCR. The table shows 150,000 to 190,000 clones, with about four fifths occurring only once. Sequenced input: peripheral blood. These receptors were taken from an elderly woman with acute or convalescent COVID-19.

V gene TRBV5-6 combines with J gene TRBJ1-3, with D uncertain. Germline CDR1 SGHDT, CDR2 YYEEEE. The CDR3 contains 16 residues. With 2 bases removed from V and 0 bases from J, the gap between germline ends came to 12 bases. The CDR3: CASSLSWAHSGNTIYF. DNA for the CDR3: TGTGCCAGCAGCTTAAGCTGGGCCCACTCTGGAAACACCATATATTTT.

This clone was observed a handful of times. This chain links TRBV20-1 with TRBJ2-7, with 10 nucleotides matching TRBD2. The trim removed 3 bases at V and 5 bases at J, leaving 10 bases unmatched. The CDR3 consists of 15 residues. The germline CDR1 and CDR2 sequences are DFQATT and SNEGSKA (reference sequence). The CDR3: CSASQGSGRANEQYF. CDR3 DNA: TGCAGTGCTAGTCAAGGGAGCGGGAGGGCCAACGAGCAGTACTTC.

The chain joins TRBV19 to TRBJ2-2; D call uncertain. The germline gives CDR1 LNHDA, CDR2 SQIVND (reference sequence). The CDR3 has 14 residues. V lost 5 bases and J lost 2, with 9 bases in between. CDR3: CASSWAGNTGELFF. For the CDR3, the DNA is TGTGCCAGTAGTTGGGCAGGCAACACCGGGGAGCTGTTTTTT.

This clone was counted between two and nine times. The DNA for the CDR3 is TGTGCCAGCAGCTCCCTAGCGGGGGCCCCGATAGGTCCAGATACGCAGTATTTT. Its protein product is CASSSLAGAPIGPDTQYF. The chain employs TRBV5-6 and TRBJ2-3, with TRBD2 matching over 10 bases. Germline V CDR1 and CDR2: SGHDT, YYEEEE. The J segment lost 4 bases and the V segment lost 3 bases, leaving 14 bases of the junction unmatched. This CDR3 comprises 18 residues. The variable domain in full, with the rest retrieved from reference TRBV5-6 and TRBJ2-3, is DAGVTQSPTHLIKTRGQQVTLRCSPKSGHDTVSWYQQALGQGPQFIFQYYEEEERQRGNFPDRFSGHQFPNYSSELNVNALLLGDSALYLCASSSLAGAPIGPDTQYFGPGTRLTVL.

In this sample, this clone turned up a few times. The chain uses TRBV4-1 and TRBJ2-1; TRBD2 might be the D (6 bases). This CDR3 has 16 amino acids. Germline loops: CDR1 MGHRA, CDR2 YSYEKL. The germline V and J ends were trimmed by 0 bases and 0 bases, with 9 bases remaining between them. The DNA for the CDR3 is TGCGCCAGCAGCCAAGATGCCGGGAGCTCCTACAATGAGCAGTTCTTC. Its protein product is CASSQDAGSSYNEQFF.

There are a few counts of this clone. The rearrangement uses TRBV5-1 and TRBJ1-6; D uncertain. V was pared by 3 bases and J by 7 bases, with 20 bases between. The CDR3 runs to 17 residues. Germline CDR1 SGHRS, CDR2 YFSETQ. In DNA, the CDR3 is TGCGCCAGCAGCTCTCTCCCGCCTGCACAGTCAAATTCACCCCTCCACTTT. The encoded protein is CASSSLPPAQSNSPLHF.

The gene calls are TRBV5-6 and TRBJ2-4; D gene unclear. The V gene lost 0 bases and the J gene lost 1 base, with 5 bases spanning the gap. The CDR3 is 14 residues long. Germline assignment: CDR1 SGHDT and CDR2 YYEEEE. CDR3 DNA: TGTGCCAGCAGCTTGGGGCGGGCCAAAAACATTCAGTACTTC. Amino acids: CASSLGRAKNIQYF.

In nucleotides, the CDR3 is TGTGCCAGTACCCCTCGGCACAGGGGAGCGGACACTGAAGCTTTCTTT. It encodes CASTPRHRGADTEAFF. This chain joins TRBV19 and TRBJ1-1; 7 bases agree with TRBD1. This CDR3 has 16 residues. J lost 3 bases, V lost 7 bases, and 14 bases had no gene match. Germline V gene data show CDR1 as LNHDA and CDR2 as SQIVND (reference sequence).

On this clone: The same CDR3 is also encoded by other DNA sequences in this sample. The gene calls are TRBV5-1 and TRBJ1-4, with 11 bases identical to TRBD1. J was trimmed by 8 bases and V by 2 bases; bases with no gene match: 5. The CDR3 sequence is 15 residues long. CDR1 is SGHRS and CDR2 is YFSETQ in the germline V gene. This CDR3 reads CASSLAGTGGEKLFF. The CDR3 DNA is TGCGCCAGCAGCTTAGCAGGGACAGGGGGGGAAAAACTGTTTTTT.

This clone was observed once. The J gene is TRBJ2-3, the V gene TRBV5-1, with a tentative D call TRBD1 (5 bases). The CDR3 totals 14 residues. Germline CDR1 reads SGHRS; CDR2 reads YFSETQ. The ends were cut back, 4 bases at V and 0 bases at J, with 9 bases in the middle. This CDR3 is CASSKTESTDTQYF. The CDR3 coding sequence is TGCGCCAGCAGCAAGACAGAAAGCACAGATACGCAGTATTTT.

The V call is TRBV5-1, the J call TRBJ2-1; TRBD1 aligns across 7 bases. Losses at the gene ends were 2 bases for V and 8 bases for J; bases not matched to a gene: 22. This CDR3 is built from 19 residues. Germline-derived CDR1 and CDR2 are SGHRS and YFSETQ. As DNA, the CDR3 is TGCGCCAGCAGCTTCCGGAGAAAAACCGGGACAGCTAACCAAGATGAGCAGTTCTTC. Protein product: CASSFRRKTGTANQDEQFF.

CDR3 DNA sequence: TGTGCCAGCAGTTACAGGGGACAGGGCTATGGCTACACCTTC. Translating it yields CASSYRGQGYGYTF. The rearrangement uses TRBV6-5 and TRBJ1-2, with 9 bases identical to TRBD1. The V segment lost 2 bases and the J segment 4 bases; nucleotides outside the gene matches: 2. There are 14 residues in the CDR3. Germline values: CDR1 MNHEY, CDR2 SVGAGI.

This clone came up once. V and J are TRBV30 and TRBJ2-5; 8 positions agree with TRBD2. Germline V gene lookup returns CDR1 GTSNPN and CDR2 SVGIG (reference sequence). Losses at the gene ends were 0 bases for V and 4 bases for J; bases not matched to a gene: 7. The CDR3 consists of 15 residues. CDR3 loop: CAWSVYGGAGETQYF. The CDR3 nucleotides are TGTGCCTGGAGTGTATACGGGGGGGCCGGAGAGACCCAGTACTTC.

The chain uses TRBV6-2 or TRBV6-3 and TRBJ1-1; tentative D call: TRBD1 (5 bases). CDR3 length: 16 amino acids. Trimming pared 6 bases from V and 6 bases from J, leaving 23 bases between. CDR1 and CDR2 (germline): MNHEY, SVGEGT. The CDR3 here is CASSRHGGGGKAEAFF. The CDR3 DNA sequence: TGTGCCAGCAGCAGACACGGCGGGGGTGGGAAGGCTGAAGCTTTCTTT.

This chain uses TRBV7-9 with TRBJ1-2; a weak D match, TRBD1 (5 bases). V shed 5 bases and J shed 9 bases, with 13 bases lying between them. The CDR3 has 12 amino acids. CDR1 is SEHNR, CDR2 FQNEAQ, per germline (reference sequence). The CDR3 is CASSPGGGSYTF. The CDR3 DNA reads TGTGCCAGCAGCCCCGGGGGAGGGAGCTACACCTTC.

The chain links TRBV5-4 to TRBJ2-7; possibly TRBD2 for D (5 bases). V was clipped by 4 bases and J by 0 bases, with 11 bases between them. CDR1 SGHNT and CDR2 YYREEE come from the germline V gene (reference sequence). This CDR3 has 14 residues. DNA for the CDR3: TGTGCCAGCAGCCAGGCTAGCAACTCCTACGAGCAGTACTTC. This encodes CASSQASNSYEQYF.

The V call is TRBV29-1, the J call TRBJ1-1; unclear D gene. Germline lookup yields CDR1 SQVTM and CDR2 ANQGSEA. Between the trimmed V and J ends, which lost 8 bases and 1 base, there was a span of 8 bases. The CDR3 loop spans 11 amino acids. This chain's CDR3 is CSTEENTEAFF. CDR3 coding DNA: TGCAGCACCGAGGAGAACACTGAAGCTTTCTTT. Variable domain in full (rest from reference TRBV29-1 and TRBJ1-1): SAVISQKPSRDICQRGTSLTIQCQVDSQVTMMFWYRQQPGQSLTLIATANQGSEATYESGFVIDKFPISRPNLTFSTLTVSNMSPEDSSIYLCSTEENTEAFFGQGTRLTVV.

In DNA form, the CDR3 reads TGCGCCAGCAGCTTTTCCGGGGACAATGAGCAGTTCTTC. Translation: CASSFSGDNEQFF. The V and J genes are TRBV5-1 and TRBJ2-1; perhaps TRBD2 as D (5 bases). This CDR3 has 13 amino acids. V lost 2 bases to trimming and J lost 5 bases, with 8 bases between them. Germline V gene sequence: CDR1 SGHRS, CDR2 YFSETQ. Supplemented by reference TRBV5-1 and TRBJ2-1, the full variable domain reads KAGVTQTPRYLIKTRGQQVTLSCSPISGHRSVSWYQQTPGQGLQFLFEYFSETQRNKGNFPGRFSGRQFSNSRSEMNVSTLELGDSALYLCASSFSGDNEQFFGPGTRLTVL.

The chain joins TRBV6-6 to TRBJ1-2; possible D gene TRBD1, 6 bases. Germline CDR1 is MNHNY and CDR2 is SVGAGI (reference sequence). Between the trimmed V and J ends, which lost 2 bases and 0 bases, there was a span of 7 bases. This CDR3 comprises 14 residues. CDR3 in amino acids: CASSYGTTNYGYTF. As DNA, the CDR3 is TGTGCCAGCAGTTACGGGACAACTAACTATGGCTACACCTTC.

The V call is TRBV2, the J call TRBJ2-1; D is perhaps TRBD2 (5 bases). Germline V gene data show CDR1 as SNHLY and CDR2 as FYNNEI. There are 12 residues in the CDR3. Trimming removed 10 bases at V and 7 bases at J, with 14 bases between. The CDR3 spells CATRTDVNEQFF. In DNA, the CDR3 is TGTGCCACCAGGACTGACGTGAATGAGCAGTTCTTC.

V gene TRBV3-1 (or the pseudogene TRBV3-2) combines with J gene TRBJ1-1, with D possibly matching TRBD1 (6 bases). Germline CDR1 and CDR2: LGHDT and YNNKEL (reference sequence). The length of the CDR3 is 15 residues. Trimming pared 4 bases from V and 1 base from J, leaving 13 bases between. The CDR3 nucleotides are TGTGCCAGCAGCCGGCAGGGGCTTGAGAACACTGAAGCTTTCTTT. Translation: CASSRQGLENTEAFF.

CDR3: CAWIKAGIGELFF. DNA for the CDR3: TGTGCCTGGATTAAGGCAGGGATCGGGGAGCTGTTTTTT. This chain links TRBV30 with TRBJ2-2, with a weak D call TRBD1 (5 bases). The germline V and J ends were trimmed by 4 bases and 7 bases, with 13 bases remaining between them. This CDR3 has 13 residues. The germline V gene has CDR1 GTSNPN and CDR2 SVGIG (reference sequence).